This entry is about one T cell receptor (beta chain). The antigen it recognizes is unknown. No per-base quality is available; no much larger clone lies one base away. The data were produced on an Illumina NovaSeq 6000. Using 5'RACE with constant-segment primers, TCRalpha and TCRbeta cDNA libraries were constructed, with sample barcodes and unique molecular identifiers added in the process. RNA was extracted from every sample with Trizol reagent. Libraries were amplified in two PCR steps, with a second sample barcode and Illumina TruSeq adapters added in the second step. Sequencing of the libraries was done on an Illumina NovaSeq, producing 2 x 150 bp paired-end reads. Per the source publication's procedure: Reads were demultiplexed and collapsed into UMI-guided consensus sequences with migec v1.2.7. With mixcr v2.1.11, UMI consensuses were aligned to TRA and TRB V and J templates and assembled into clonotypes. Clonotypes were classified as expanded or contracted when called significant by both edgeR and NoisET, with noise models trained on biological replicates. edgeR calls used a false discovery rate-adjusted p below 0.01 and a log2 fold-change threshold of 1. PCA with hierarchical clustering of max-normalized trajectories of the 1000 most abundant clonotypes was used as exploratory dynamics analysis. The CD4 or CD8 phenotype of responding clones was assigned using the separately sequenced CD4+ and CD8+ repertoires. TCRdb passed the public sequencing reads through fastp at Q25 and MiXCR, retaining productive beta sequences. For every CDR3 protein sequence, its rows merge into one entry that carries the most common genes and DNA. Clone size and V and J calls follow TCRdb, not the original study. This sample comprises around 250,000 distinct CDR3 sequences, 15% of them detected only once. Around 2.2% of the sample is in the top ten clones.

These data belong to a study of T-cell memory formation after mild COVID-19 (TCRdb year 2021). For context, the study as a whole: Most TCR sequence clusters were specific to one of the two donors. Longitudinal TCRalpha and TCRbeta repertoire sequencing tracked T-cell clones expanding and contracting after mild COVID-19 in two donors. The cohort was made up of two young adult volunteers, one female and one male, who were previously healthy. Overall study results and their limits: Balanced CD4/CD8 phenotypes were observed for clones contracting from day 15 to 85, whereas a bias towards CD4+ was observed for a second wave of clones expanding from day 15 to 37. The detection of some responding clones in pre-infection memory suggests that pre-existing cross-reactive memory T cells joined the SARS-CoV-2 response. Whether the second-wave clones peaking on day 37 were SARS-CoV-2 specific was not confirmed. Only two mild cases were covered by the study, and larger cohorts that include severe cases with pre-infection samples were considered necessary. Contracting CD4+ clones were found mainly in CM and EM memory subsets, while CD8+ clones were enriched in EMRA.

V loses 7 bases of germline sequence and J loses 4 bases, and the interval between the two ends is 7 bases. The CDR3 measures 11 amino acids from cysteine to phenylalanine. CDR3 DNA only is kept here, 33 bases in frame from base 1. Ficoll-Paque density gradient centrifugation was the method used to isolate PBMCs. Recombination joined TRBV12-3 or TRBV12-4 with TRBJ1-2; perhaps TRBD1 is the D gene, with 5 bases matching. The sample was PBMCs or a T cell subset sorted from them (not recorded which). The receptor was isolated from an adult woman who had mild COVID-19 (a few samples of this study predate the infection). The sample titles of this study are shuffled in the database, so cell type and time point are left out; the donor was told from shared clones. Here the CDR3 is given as CASKQGYGYTF. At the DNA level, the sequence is TGTGCCAGCAAGCAGGGCTATGGCTACACCTTC.